This paragraph covers one TCR beta chain sequence. When the RNA was reverse transcribed, random hexamers were used with an input of roughly 0.5 to 1 ug. TCRdb redid the calling of the immunoSEQ multiplex PCR reads with MiXCR, one entry per CDR3 protein. The sample holds 150,000 or so distinct CDR3 sequences, about 90% seen once. The sample comes from a study of CD8 T cells in Susac syndrome. The CDR3 is 14 amino acids. The germline V gene encodes CDR1 SGHRS and CDR2 YFSETQ. Trimming left V 5 bases short and J 0 bases short, with 11 bases between. The specimen sequenced was CD4+ T cells from PBMCs. This sequence originates from a human donor in good health. The J gene is TRBJ1-1, the V gene TRBV5-1; D uncertain. The DNA of the CDR3 is TGCGCCAGCAGTCCGACAACGATGAACACTGAAGCTTTCTTT. Translated: CASSPTTMNTEAFF.